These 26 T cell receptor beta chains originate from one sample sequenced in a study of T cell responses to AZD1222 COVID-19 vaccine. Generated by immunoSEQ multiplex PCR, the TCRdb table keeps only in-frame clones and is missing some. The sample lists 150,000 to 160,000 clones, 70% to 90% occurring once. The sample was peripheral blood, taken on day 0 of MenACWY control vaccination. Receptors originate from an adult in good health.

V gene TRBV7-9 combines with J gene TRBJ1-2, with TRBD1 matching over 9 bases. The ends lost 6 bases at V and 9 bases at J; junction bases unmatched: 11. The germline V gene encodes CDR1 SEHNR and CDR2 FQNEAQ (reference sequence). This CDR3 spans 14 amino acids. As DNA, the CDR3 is TGTGCCAGCAGTACCTCGGGACAGGGCCAGAGCTACACCTTC. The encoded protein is CASSTSGQGQSYTF.

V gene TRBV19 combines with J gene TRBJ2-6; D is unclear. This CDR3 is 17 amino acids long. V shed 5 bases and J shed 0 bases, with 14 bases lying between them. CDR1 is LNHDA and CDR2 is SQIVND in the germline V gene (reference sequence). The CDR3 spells CASSLTPRSSGANVLTF. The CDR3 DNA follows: TGTGCCAGTAGTCTAACCCCCAGGTCCTCTGGGGCCAACGTCCTGACTTTC.

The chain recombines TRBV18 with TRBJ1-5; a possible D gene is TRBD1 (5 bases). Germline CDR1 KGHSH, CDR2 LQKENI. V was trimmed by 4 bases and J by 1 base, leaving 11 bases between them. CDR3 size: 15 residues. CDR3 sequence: CASSLNRGSNQPQHF. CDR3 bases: TGTGCCAGCTCACTCAATCGGGGGAGCAATCAGCCCCAGCATTTT.

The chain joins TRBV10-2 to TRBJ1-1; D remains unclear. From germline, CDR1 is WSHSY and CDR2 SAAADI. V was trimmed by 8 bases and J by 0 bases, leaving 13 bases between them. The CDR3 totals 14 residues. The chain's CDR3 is CASGDLWMNTEAFF. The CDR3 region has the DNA TGCGCCAGCGGGGATCTGTGGATGAACACTGAAGCTTTCTTT.

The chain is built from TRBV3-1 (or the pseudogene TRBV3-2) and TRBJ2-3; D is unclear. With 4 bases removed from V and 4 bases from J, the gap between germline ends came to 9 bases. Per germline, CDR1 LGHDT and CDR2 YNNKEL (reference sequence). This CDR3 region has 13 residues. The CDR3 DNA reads TGTGCCAGCAGCCCCTTCCCCGCAGATACGCAGTATTTT. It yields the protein CASSPFPADTQYF.

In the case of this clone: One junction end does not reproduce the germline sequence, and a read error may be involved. The CDR3 is CASSQVGGNTEAFF. The CDR3 nucleotides are TGTGCCAGCAGCCAAGTCGGTGGGAACACTGAAGCTTTTTTT. The chain recombines TRBV3-1 (or the pseudogene TRBV3-2) with TRBJ1-1; no clear D. The CDR3 contains 14 residues. The germline CDR1 and CDR2 sequences are LGHDT and YNNKEL (reference sequence).

CDR3 in amino acids: CASTTGGFERNEQFF. For the CDR3, the DNA is TGTGCCAGCACTACGGGGGGCTTCGAACGCAATGAGCAGTTCTTC. This chain uses TRBV11-2 with TRBJ2-1, with D possibly matching TRBD2 (7 bases). Per germline, CDR1 SGHAT and CDR2 FQNNGV. CDR3 length: 15 amino acids. Trimming took 7 bases from V and 6 from J, leaving 19 bases between them.

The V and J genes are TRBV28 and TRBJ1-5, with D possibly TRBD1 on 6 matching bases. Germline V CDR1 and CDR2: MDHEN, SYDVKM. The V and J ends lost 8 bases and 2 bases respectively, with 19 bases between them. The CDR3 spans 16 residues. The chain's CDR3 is CASGSGSRGGNQPQHF. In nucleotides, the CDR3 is TGTGCCAGCGGATCCGGATCCAGGGGAGGCAATCAGCCCCAGCATTTT.

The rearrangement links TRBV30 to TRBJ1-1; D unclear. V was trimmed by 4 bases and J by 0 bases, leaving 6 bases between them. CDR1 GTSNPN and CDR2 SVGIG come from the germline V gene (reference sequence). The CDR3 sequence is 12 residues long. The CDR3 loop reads CAWIRLNTEAFF. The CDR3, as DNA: TGTGCCTGGATTCGGCTGAACACTGAAGCTTTCTTT. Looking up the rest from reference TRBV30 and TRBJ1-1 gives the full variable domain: SQTIHQWPATLVQPVGSPLSLECTVEGTSNPNLYWYRQAAGRGLQLLFYSVGIGQISSEVPQNLSASRPQDRQFILSSKKLLLSDSGFYLCAWIRLNTEAFFGQGTRLTVV.

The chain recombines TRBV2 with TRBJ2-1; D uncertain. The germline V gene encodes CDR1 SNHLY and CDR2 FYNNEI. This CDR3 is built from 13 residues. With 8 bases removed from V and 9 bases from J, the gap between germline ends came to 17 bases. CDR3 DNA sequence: TGTGCCAGCTCCCTCGGCTGGTCGAGTGAGCAGTTCTTC. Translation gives CASSLGWSSEQFF.

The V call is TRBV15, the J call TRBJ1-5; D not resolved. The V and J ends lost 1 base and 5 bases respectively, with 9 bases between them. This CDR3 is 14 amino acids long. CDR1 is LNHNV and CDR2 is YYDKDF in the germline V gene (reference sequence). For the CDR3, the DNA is TGTGCCACCAGCAGAGCACAGCGCCATCAGCCCCAGCATTTT. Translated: CATSRAQRHQPQHF.

For the CDR3, the DNA is TGTGCCAGCAGCGTAGCTATAAGGAACACTGAAGCTTTCTTT. This encodes CASSVAIRNTEAFF. V usage is TRBV9 and J usage is TRBJ1-1; D is ambiguous. Germline CDR1 reads SGDLS; CDR2 reads YYNGEE. The CDR3 spans 14 residues. The V end lost 0 bases, the J end lost 1 base, and 7 bases lay between the germline ends.

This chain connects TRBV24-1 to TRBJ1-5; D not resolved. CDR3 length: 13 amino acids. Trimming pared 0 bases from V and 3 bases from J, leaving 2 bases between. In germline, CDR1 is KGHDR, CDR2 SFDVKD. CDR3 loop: CATSDLNNQPQHF. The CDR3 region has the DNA TGTGCCACCAGTGATTTGAACAATCAGCCCCAGCATTTT.

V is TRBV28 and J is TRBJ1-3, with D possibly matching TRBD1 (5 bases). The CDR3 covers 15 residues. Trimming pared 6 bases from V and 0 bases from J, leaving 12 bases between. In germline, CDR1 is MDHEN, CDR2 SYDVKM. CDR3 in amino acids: CASRSQGYSGNTIYF. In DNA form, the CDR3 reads TGTGCCAGCAGATCGCAGGGTTACTCTGGAAACACCATATATTTT. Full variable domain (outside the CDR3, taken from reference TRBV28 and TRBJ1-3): DVKVTQSSRYLVKRTGEKVFLECVQDMDHENMFWYRQDPGLGLRLIYFSYDVKMKEKGDIPEGYSVSREKKERFSLILESASTNQTSMYLCASRSQGYSGNTIYFGEGSWLTVV.

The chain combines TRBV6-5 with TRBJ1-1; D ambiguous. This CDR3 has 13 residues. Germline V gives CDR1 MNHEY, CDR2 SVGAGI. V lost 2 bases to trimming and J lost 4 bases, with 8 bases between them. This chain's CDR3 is CASSYGLGTEAFF. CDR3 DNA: TGTGCCAGCAGTTACGGTTTGGGCACTGAAGCTTTCTTT.

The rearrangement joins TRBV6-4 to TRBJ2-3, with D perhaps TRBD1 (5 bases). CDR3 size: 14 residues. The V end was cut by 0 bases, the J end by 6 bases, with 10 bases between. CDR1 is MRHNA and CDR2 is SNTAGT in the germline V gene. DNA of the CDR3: TGTGCCAGCAGTGACTCGGGCAGGGCGGATACGCAGTATTTT. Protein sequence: CASSDSGRADTQYF.

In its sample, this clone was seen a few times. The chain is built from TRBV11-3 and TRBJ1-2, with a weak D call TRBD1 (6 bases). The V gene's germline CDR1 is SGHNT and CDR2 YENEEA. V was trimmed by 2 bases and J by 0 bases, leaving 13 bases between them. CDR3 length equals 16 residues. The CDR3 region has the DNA TGTGCCAGCAGCTTACATGACAGGAGAGCTAACTATGGCTACACCTTC. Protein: CASSLHDRRANYGYTF.

The CDR3 reads CASSSNRVNEQFF. The CDR3 DNA follows: TGTGCCAGCAGCTCAAACAGGGTCAATGAGCAGTTCTTC. This chain links TRBV11-2 with TRBJ2-1; tentatively, D is TRBD1 (6 bases). Germline V gene data show CDR1 as SGHAT and CDR2 as FQNNGV. The CDR3 runs 13 residues. Trimming took 4 bases from V and 6 from J, leaving 10 bases between them.

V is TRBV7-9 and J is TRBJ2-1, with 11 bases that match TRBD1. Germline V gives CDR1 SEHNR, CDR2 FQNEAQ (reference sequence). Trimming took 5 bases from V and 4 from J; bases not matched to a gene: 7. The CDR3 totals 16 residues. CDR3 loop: CASSPWGQGGYNEQFF. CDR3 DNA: TGTGCCAGCAGCCCGTGGGGACAGGGGGGTTACAATGAGCAGTTCTTC.

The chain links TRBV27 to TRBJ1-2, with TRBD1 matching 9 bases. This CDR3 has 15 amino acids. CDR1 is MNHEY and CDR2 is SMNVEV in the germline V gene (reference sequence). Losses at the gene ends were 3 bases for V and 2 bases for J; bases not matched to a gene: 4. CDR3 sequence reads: CASSFSGTGNYGYTF. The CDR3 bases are TGTGCCAGCAGTTTTTCCGGGACAGGGAACTATGGCTACACCTTC.

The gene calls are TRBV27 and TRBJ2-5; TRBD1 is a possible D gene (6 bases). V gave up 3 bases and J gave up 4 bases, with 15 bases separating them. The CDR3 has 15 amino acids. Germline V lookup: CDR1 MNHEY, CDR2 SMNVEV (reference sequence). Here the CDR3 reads CASSLTRGAGETQYF. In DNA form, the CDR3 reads TGTGCCAGCAGTTTGACCAGGGGCGCGGGAGAGACCCAGTACTTC.

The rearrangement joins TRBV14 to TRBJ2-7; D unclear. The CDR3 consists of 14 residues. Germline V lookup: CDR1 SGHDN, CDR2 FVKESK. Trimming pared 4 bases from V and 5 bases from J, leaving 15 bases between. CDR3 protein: CASSPSTVTNEQYF. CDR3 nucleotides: TGTGCCAGCAGCCCCAGTACGGTAACCAACGAGCAGTACTTC.

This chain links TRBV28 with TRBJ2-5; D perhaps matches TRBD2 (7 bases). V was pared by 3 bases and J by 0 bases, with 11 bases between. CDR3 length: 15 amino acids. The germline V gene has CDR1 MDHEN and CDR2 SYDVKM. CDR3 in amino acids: CASSFWGGHQETQYF. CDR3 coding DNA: TGTGCCAGCAGTTTTTGGGGGGGCCACCAAGAGACCCAGTACTTC.

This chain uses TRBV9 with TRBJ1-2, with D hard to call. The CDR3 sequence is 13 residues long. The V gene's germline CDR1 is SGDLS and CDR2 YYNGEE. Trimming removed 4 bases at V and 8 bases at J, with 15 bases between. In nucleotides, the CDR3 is TGTGCCAGCAGCCCCCCCGGGGAGGGAGGCTACACCTTC. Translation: CASSPPGEGGYTF.

The CDR3 reads CASSRQGNVLTF. The CDR3 coding sequence is TGTGCCAGTAGTCGACAGGGCAACGTCCTGACTTTC. This rearrangement joins TRBV19 to TRBJ2-6, with 7 bases that match TRBD1. Germline-derived CDR1 and CDR2 are LNHDA and SQIVND (reference sequence). This CDR3 has 12 residues. The trim removed 5 bases at V and 9 bases at J, leaving 1 base unmatched.

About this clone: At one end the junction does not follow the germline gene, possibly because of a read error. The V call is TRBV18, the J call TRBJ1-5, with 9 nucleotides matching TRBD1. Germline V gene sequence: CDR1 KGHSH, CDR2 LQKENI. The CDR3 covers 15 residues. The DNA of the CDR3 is TGTGCCAGCTCACCGGGGACAGGGAGCAGTCAGCCCCAGCATTTT. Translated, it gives CASSPGTGSSQPQHF.